This T cell receptor beta chain was captured by sequencing in a study of blood T cell repertoires in COVID-19. Looking at the study overall: Specimens from acute and convalescent COVID-19 originated in the United States, Italy and Spain. From T cells, B-cell-depleted T cells, or PBMCs came the material, which was cDNA or gDNA.

CDR3 size: 17 residues. J was trimmed by 2 bases and V by 5 bases; bases with no gene match: 10. The germline V gene has CDR1 SGHAT and CDR2 FQNNGV. Authors' analysis steps: It was from reference gene primer amplification that nucleated cell counts were estimated. The data were produced by immunoSEQ multiplex PCR, yet TCRdb's version contains in-frame clones alone and is incomplete. The V and J calls and clone size are taken from that table; D and trimming were inferred from the DNA. Of approximately 290,000 clones listed, 80% to 85% are singletons. Enrolled during active infection, Seattle patients were then followed longitudinally.

The genes are TRBV11-2 and TRBJ2-3, with 10 bases lining up with TRBD2. The sequence was collected from a person in their 70s with COVID-19, enrolled during active disease. Sequencing input: peripheral blood. CDR3 region: CASSQGGLAELTDTQYF. CDR3 in DNA: TGTGCCAGCAGCCAGGGCGGACTAGCGGAGCTCACAGATACGCAGTATTTT. Combining the CDR3 with reference TRBV11-2 and TRBJ2-3 gives the whole variable domain EAGVAQSPRYKIIEKRQSVAFWCNPISGHATLYWYQQILGQGPKLLIQFQNNGVVDDSQLPKDRFSAERLKGVDSTLKIQPAKLEDSAVYLCASSQGGLAELTDTQYFGPGTRLTVL.